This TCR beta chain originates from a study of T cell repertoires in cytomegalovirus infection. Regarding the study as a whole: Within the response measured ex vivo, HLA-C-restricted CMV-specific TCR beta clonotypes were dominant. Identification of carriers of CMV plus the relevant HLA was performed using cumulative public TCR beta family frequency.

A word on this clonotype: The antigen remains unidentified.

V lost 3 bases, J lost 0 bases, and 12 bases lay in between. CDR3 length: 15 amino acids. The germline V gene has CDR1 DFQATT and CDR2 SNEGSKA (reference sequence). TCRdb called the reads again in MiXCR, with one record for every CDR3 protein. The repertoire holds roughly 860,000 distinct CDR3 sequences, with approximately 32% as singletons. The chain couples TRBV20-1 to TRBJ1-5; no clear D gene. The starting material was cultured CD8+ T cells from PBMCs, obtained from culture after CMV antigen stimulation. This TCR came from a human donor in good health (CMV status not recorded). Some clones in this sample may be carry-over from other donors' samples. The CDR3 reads CSARDTEYSNQPQHF. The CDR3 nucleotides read TGCAGTGCTAGGGATACAGAATATAGCAATCAGCCCCAGCATTTT.